Only a few counts were recorded for the clone carrying this TCR beta chain. Original analysis: Cell counts per sample came from amplifying reference gene primers. Assay: immunoSEQ multiplex PCR; the TCRdb copy retains only in-frame clones and omits some. V, J and clone size were drawn from that table, and D and trimming were deduced from the DNA. Of some 28,000 clones in the sample, about 90% were seen once. The data originate from a study of blood T cell repertoires in COVID-19. Study information: Samples representing acute and convalescent COVID-19 were sourced from the United States, Italy and Spain. PBMCs, B-cell-depleted T cells, or T cells provided the cDNA or gDNA that made up the material.

Germline assignment: CDR1 MNHNS and CDR2 SASEGT. V shed 2 bases, J shed 4 bases, and the junction held 4 bases outside the gene matches. CDR3 size: 14 residues. This rearrangement joins TRBV6-1 to TRBJ1-2; 7 bases are a match to TRBD1. Sequences were obtained from peripheral blood. The receptor was derived from a human donor in a cohort sampled during active COVID-19. CDR3 in amino acids: CASSERRGLYGYTF. The CDR3, as DNA: TGTGCCAGCAGTGAAAGGAGGGGGCTCTATGGCTACACCTTC.